These 20 T cell receptor beta chains were all obtained from the same sample, sequenced in a study of response to subunit inactivated influenza vaccine. Using its own MiXCR run on the RT-PCR reads, TCRdb lists one record per CDR3 protein. Seen here are 180,000 or so distinct CDR3 sequences, approximately 12% observed once, and the top ten hold 29%. A further study also used this sample, focusing on T cells expressing NK-cell markers. Per that paper: Libraries used 5'RACE template switching adding universal primer site and UMIs.

The specimen comprised CD8+ T cells sorted from PBMCs, sampled roughly 13 days after vaccination. The receptors derive from a middle-aged man who received an inactivated influenza vaccine.

The CDR3 region is CATSESRQGRKNEQFF. In DNA form, the CDR3 reads TGTGCCACCAGTGAGAGTCGTCAGGGGAGGAAGAATGAGCAGTTCTTC. This rearrangement joins TRBV24-1 to TRBJ2-1; D is tentatively TRBD1 or TRBD2 (6 bases each). This CDR3 is built from 16 residues. The V end lost 4 bases, the J end lost 7 bases, and 19 bases lay between the germline ends. CDR1 is KGHDR and CDR2 is SFDVKD in the germline V gene.

The chain employs TRBV7-6 and TRBJ2-7, with 7 bases matching TRBD1. This CDR3 region has 14 residues. Germline CDR1 reads SGHVS; CDR2 reads FNYEAQ. V dropped 3 bases and J dropped 9; count of bases not matched to a gene: 11. The DNA for the CDR3 is TGTGCCAGCAGCTTGGCCGGGACAGACTCAGTGCAGTACTTC. Its translation is CASSLAGTDSVQYF.

The V and J genes are TRBV7-2 and TRBJ2-5; 9 bases match TRBD2. Losses at the gene ends were 10 bases for V and 5 bases for J; bases not matched to a gene: 14. The CDR3 is made up of 15 amino acids. The germline gives CDR1 SGHTA, CDR2 FQGNSA. CDR3 sequence: CAIRAGGSPWETQYF. The CDR3 nucleotides are TGTGCCATCCGAGCGGGGGGCTCCCCCTGGGAGACCCAGTACTTC. Variable domain in full (rest from reference TRBV7-2 and TRBJ2-5): GAGVSQSPSNKVTEKGKDVELRCDPISGHTALYWYRQSLGQGLEFLIYFQGNSAPDKSGLPSDRFSAERTGGSVSTLTIQRTQQEDSAVYLCAIRAGGSPWETQYFGPGTRLLVL.

This clonotype was picked up a small number of times. V usage is TRBV27 and J usage is TRBJ1-6, with D possibly matching TRBD1 (5 bases). V was cut by 3 bases and J by 7 bases, with 16 bases left in between. CDR1 is MNHEY, CDR2 SMNVEV, per germline (reference sequence). The CDR3 totals 16 residues. CDR3 region: CASSLANTGSNSPLHF. In DNA form, the CDR3 reads TGTGCCAGCAGTTTGGCCAATACAGGATCAAATTCACCCCTCCACTTT.

This clonotype was detected many times. The chain couples TRBV28 to TRBJ1-1; D is ambiguous. CDR1 is MDHEN, CDR2 SYDVKM, per germline. This CDR3 comprises 15 residues. Trimming left V 2 bases short and J 0 bases short, with 10 bases between. The DNA of the CDR3 is TGTGCCAGCAGTTTAGTGCTGGGAATGAACACTGAAGCTTTCTTT. It yields the protein CASSLVLGMNTEAFF. Full variable domain (outside the CDR3, taken from reference TRBV28 and TRBJ1-1): DVKVTQSSRYLVKRTGEKVFLECVQDMDHENMFWYRQDPGLGLRLIYFSYDVKMKEKGDIPEGYSVSREKKERFSLILESASTNQTSMYLCASSLVLGMNTEAFFGQGTRLTVV.

V and J are TRBV7-9 and TRBJ2-3; the D gene is possibly TRBD2 (5 bases). The germline V and J ends were trimmed by 5 bases and 4 bases, with 16 bases remaining between them. Germline V gene lookup returns CDR1 SEHNR and CDR2 FQNEAQ (reference sequence). The CDR3 sequence is 15 residues long. This CDR3 is CASSQGPISADTQYF. The CDR3 nucleotides are TGTGCCAGCAGCCAAGGGCCTATTAGCGCAGATACGCAGTATTTT.

This clonotype appeared a few times. V is TRBV12-3 or TRBV12-4 and J is TRBJ1-5, with D possibly matching TRBD1 (5 bases). The CDR3 runs 16 residues. The V end was cut by 1 base, the J end by 4 bases, with 14 bases between. The CDR3 DNA follows: TGTGCCAGCAGTTTAGGACTGGGGGGGTTTAATCAGCCCCAGCATTTT. Translation: CASSLGLGGFNQPQHF.

This clonotype was observed a handful of times. The J gene is TRBJ2-5, the V gene TRBV24-1, with 7 bases aligning to TRBD2. V dropped 10 bases and J dropped 4; count of bases not matched to a gene: 5. CDR3 length: 12 residues. Per the germline V gene, CDR1 is KGHDR and CDR2 is SFDVKD. The CDR3 DNA reads TGTGCCACAGCGGGATGGGGAGAGACCCAGTACTTC. Its protein is CATAGWGETQYF.

This clonotype was observed a few times. This chain connects TRBV27 to TRBJ2-3, with 8 bases fitting TRBD2. This CDR3 has 16 amino acids. CDR1 and CDR2 from the germline V gene are MNHEY and SMNVEV (reference sequence). Trimming took 4 bases from V and 2 from J; bases not matched to a gene: 8. The CDR3 sequence: CASSYLGGRNTDTQYF. The DNA of the CDR3 is TGTGCCAGCAGTTATCTGGGCGGGAGGAACACAGATACGCAGTATTTT.

This clonotype has at least ten counts. V is TRBV12-3 or TRBV12-4 and J is TRBJ2-7; D is possibly TRBD1 or TRBD2 (5 bases each). The CDR3 extends over 16 amino acids. Between the trimmed V and J ends, which lost 4 bases and 4 bases, there was a span of 20 bases. In DNA form, the CDR3 reads TGTGCCAGCAGTTGGGGGAGAGAGGGATTTGTATACGAGCAGTACTTC. Its protein product is CASSWGREGFVYEQYF.

This chain links TRBV28 with TRBJ1-6, with 9 bases matching TRBD1. The CDR3 has 16 amino acids. The V segment lost 5 bases and the J segment 5 bases; nucleotides outside the gene matches: 7. Germline CDR1 MDHEN, CDR2 SYDVKM. The DNA for the CDR3 is TGTGCCAGCAGTCCCGTGGGGACAGGGAATAATTCACCCCTCCACTTT. Protein product: CASSPVGTGNNSPLHF.

This clonotype was observed many times. V is TRBV5-1 and J is TRBJ2-2, with D unclear. The CDR3 loop spans 15 amino acids. Trimming removed 0 bases at V and 7 bases at J, with 13 bases between. CDR1 SGHRS and CDR2 YFSETQ come from the germline V gene. The CDR3 loop reads CASSLAIDAVGELFF. CDR3 in DNA: TGCGCCAGCAGCTTGGCCATAGACGCAGTCGGGGAGCTGTTTTTT.

The rearrangement links TRBV6-1 to TRBJ2-3, with D unresolved. The CDR3 contains 15 residues. Germline V gene lookup returns CDR1 MNHNS and CDR2 SASEGT. V was pared by 6 bases and J by 1 base, with 14 bases between. The CDR3 reads CASRAASVGTDTQYF. The CDR3, as DNA: TGTGCCAGCAGGGCGGCAAGCGTCGGCACAGATACGCAGTATTTT.

This clonotype appeared a few times. The rearrangement links TRBV20-1 to TRBJ2-5; the match to TRBD2 covers 7 bases. V trimming: 1 base; J trimming: 2 bases; junction bases outside the gene matches: 16. The germline gives CDR1 DFQATT, CDR2 SNEGSKA (reference sequence). The CDR3 length is 18 residues. In nucleotides, the CDR3 is TGCAGTGCTAGAGGGTTGGTGGCGGGAGCCTTAGCTCAAGAGACCCAGTACTTC. This translates into CSARGLVAGALAQETQYF.

The DNA for the CDR3 is TGTGCCTGGAGTGTAACAGGGAATACCTACGAGCAGTACTTC. This encodes CAWSVTGNTYEQYF. The chain is built from TRBV30 and TRBJ2-7, with D possibly being TRBD1 (6 bases). Germline V CDR1 and CDR2: GTSNPN, SVGIG (reference sequence). The V and J ends lost 0 bases and 2 bases respectively, with 11 bases between them. There are 14 residues in the CDR3.

The chain is built from TRBV15 and TRBJ2-7, with D possibly TRBD1 on 6 matching bases. CDR3 length equals 14 residues. Germline V gives CDR1 LNHNV, CDR2 YYDKDF (reference sequence). Trimming took off 7 bases at V and 0 bases at J, with 13 bases between the two ends. The CDR3 bases are TGTGCCACCAAAGCCCGACAGGCCTCCTACGAGCAGTACTTC. Translation gives CATKARQASYEQYF. Using reference TRBV15 and TRBJ2-7 for the parts outside the CDR3, the full variable domain is DAMVIQNPRYQVTQFGKPVTLSCSQTLNHNVMYWYQQKSSQAPKLLFHYYDKDFNNEADTPDNFQSRRPNTSFCFLDIRSPGLGDTAMYLCATKARQASYEQYFGPGTRLTVT.

This clonotype was counted only a few times. The chain recombines TRBV3-1 with TRBJ2-1, with D possibly being TRBD2 (5 bases). The CDR3 totals 14 residues. The V and J ends lost 6 bases and 1 base respectively, with 10 bases between them. Germline V gene data show CDR1 as LGHDT and CDR2 as YNNKEL (reference sequence). Here the CDR3 reads CASRPTGSYNEQFF. The CDR3 DNA reads TGTGCCAGCAGACCGACGGGGTCCTACAATGAGCAGTTCTTC.

V usage is TRBV6-1 and J usage is TRBJ1-1, with 7 positions matching TRBD1. This CDR3 region has 15 residues. Germline loops: CDR1 MNHNS, CDR2 SASEGT. V lost 5 bases, J lost 5 bases, and 11 bases stayed unmatched. In DNA, the CDR3 is TGTGCCAGCAGTACCTGGACAGGTCGAGGGACTGAAGCTTTCTTT. This gives the protein CASSTWTGRGTEAFF.

At least ten counts were recorded for this clonotype. The chain joins TRBV5-1 to TRBJ2-6; no definite D call. CDR3 size: 14 residues. CDR1 and CDR2 (germline): SGHRS, YFSETQ. Trimming left V 1 base short and J 0 bases short, with 2 bases between. The CDR3 sequence is CASSLSSGANVLTF. The CDR3 nucleotides are TGCGCCAGCAGCTTGAGCTCTGGGGCCAACGTCCTGACTTTC.

This clonotype was counted ten times or more. The genes are TRBV7-9 and TRBJ2-7; D is unresolved. In germline, CDR1 is SEHNR, CDR2 FQNEAQ (reference sequence). Trimming removed 3 bases from V and 6 bases from J, with 6 bases in between. This CDR3 is 11 amino acids long. This CDR3 reads CASSFSGEQYF. DNA of the CDR3: TGTGCCAGCAGCTTTTCGGGCGAGCAGTACTTC.